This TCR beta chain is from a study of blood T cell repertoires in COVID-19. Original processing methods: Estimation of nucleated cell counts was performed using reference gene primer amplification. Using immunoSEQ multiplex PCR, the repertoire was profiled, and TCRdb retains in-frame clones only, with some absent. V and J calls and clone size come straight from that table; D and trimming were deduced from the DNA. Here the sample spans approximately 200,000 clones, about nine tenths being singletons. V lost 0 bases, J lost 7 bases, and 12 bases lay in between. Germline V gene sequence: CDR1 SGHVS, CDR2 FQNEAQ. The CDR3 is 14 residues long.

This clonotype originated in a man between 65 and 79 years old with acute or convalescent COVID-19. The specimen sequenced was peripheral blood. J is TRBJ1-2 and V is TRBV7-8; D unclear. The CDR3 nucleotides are TGTGCCAGCAGCTTAGCGAGGACTGGTAGTGGCTACACCTTC. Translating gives CASSLARTGSGYTF.